This T cell receptor (beta chain) was captured in a study of T cell responses to AZD1222 COVID-19 vaccine. Findings and caveats of the study: Two AZD1222 administrations were followed by greater Spike-specific TCR breadth and depth. The reported proportion of spike-specific TCRs targeting unmutated variant regions was nearly half. Females outnumbered males among donors, who were mostly white British; clonal diversity was possibly underestimated.

Sequencing was performed with immunoSEQ multiplex PCR; in TCRdb, only in-frame clones are kept and a portion is missing. In the table there are approximately 150,000 clones, about 91% of which are singletons. J was trimmed by 3 bases and V by 8 bases; bases with no gene match: 10. This CDR3 region has 15 residues. The germline gives CDR1 SGHAT, CDR2 FQNNGV. Details on this clone: Its antigen is undetermined.

The rearrangement uses TRBV11-2 and TRBJ2-5, with TRBD2 matching 9 bases. This TCR derives from an adult in good health. The sample was peripheral blood, taken on day 0 of AZD1222 vaccination. The CDR3 here is CASRISGSLEETQYF. DNA for the CDR3: TGTGCCAGCCGAATTAGCGGGAGCTTAGAAGAGACCCAGTACTTC.